Below, 17 T cell receptor beta chains from the same sample are listed, as sequenced in a study of T cells in Graves' hyperthyroidism and ophthalmopathy. Amplification targeted TCR beta CDR3 regions from RNA transcripts. First-round RT-PCR targeting the TCR CDR3 was performed with the HTBI primer set. TCRdb fed the multiplex PCR reads into MiXCR, producing one record per CDR3 protein. The repertoire has roughly 250,000 distinct CDR3 sequences, 20% to 25% of them found once; the top ten carry roughly 60%. Specimen: blood. The receptors come from a man aged 30-40 years with Graves' ophthalmopathy.

The V and J genes are TRBV11-2 and TRBJ2-4, with 12 bases identical to TRBD2. From germline, CDR1 is SGHAT and CDR2 FQNNGV. CDR3 length: 17 amino acids. Trimming took 4 bases from V and 8 from J; bases not matched to a gene: 12. In DNA, the CDR3 is TGTGCCAGCAGCTCCATGAACAGACTAGCGGGAGTGCACATTCAGTACTTC. Protein: CASSSMNRLAGVHIQYF. Full variable domain (outside the CDR3, taken from reference TRBV11-2 and TRBJ2-4): EAGVAQSPRYKIIEKRQSVAFWCNPISGHATLYWYQQILGQGPKLLIQFQNNGVVDDSQLPKDRFSAERLKGVDSTLKIQPAKLEDSAVYLCASSSMNRLAGVHIQYFGAGTRLSVL.

V is TRBV7-8 and J is TRBJ1-1, with 7 positions matching TRBD1. V was pared by 3 bases and J by 5 bases, with 6 bases of the junction left unmatched. The V gene's germline CDR1 is SGHVS and CDR2 FQNEAQ. The CDR3 runs to 14 residues. Here the CDR3 reads CASSLTGFTTEAFF. CDR3 sequence (DNA): TGTGCCAGCAGCTTGACAGGGTTTACGACTGAAGCTTTCTTT.

This clonotype was observed a few times. The CDR3 nucleotides are TGTGCCAGCAGTTACTCTTTTGACCTCAACACTGAAGCTTTCTTT. Protein: CASSYSFDLNTEAFF. The rearrangement links TRBV6-5 to TRBJ1-1; D remains ambiguous. The CDR3 totals 15 residues. Looked up from germline, CDR1 is MNHEY and CDR2 is SVGAGI. V was pared by 0 bases and J by 2 bases, with 10 bases between.

This chain uses TRBV20-1 with TRBJ2-1; D not certain. The germline V gene has CDR1 DFQATT and CDR2 SNEGSKA (reference sequence). V lost 3 bases and J lost 0, with 15 bases in between. The CDR3 spans 16 residues. The CDR3 DNA follows: TGCAGTGCTAGGGGGTGGGAATTCGGCTCCTACAATGAGCAGTTCTTC. It translates to CSARGWEFGSYNEQFF.

V is TRBV28 and J is TRBJ2-5; no definite D call. CDR3 length: 13 residues. Germline V gene lookup returns CDR1 MDHEN and CDR2 SYDVKM. Trimming cost V 7 bases and J 4 bases, with 13 bases left between them. CDR3 nucleotide sequence: TGTGCCAGCACCTCGGGTGCAGGAGAGACCCAGTACTTC. The encoded protein is CASTSGAGETQYF.

J is TRBJ1-1 and V is TRBV6-2 or TRBV6-3, with D hard to call. Trimming removed 10 bases at V and 9 bases at J, with 6 bases between. The CDR3 sequence is 8 residues long. The germline V gene encodes CDR1 MNHEY and CDR2 SVGEGT. CDR3 sequence reads: CATAKAFF. CDR3 nucleotides: TGTGCCACAGCCAAAGCTTTCTTT.

The rearrangement links TRBV18 to TRBJ2-1; no reliable D call. The CDR3 has 15 amino acids. Germline V gene data show CDR1 as KGHSH and CDR2 as LQKENI. With 3 bases removed from V and 0 bases from J, the gap between germline ends came to 9 bases. The CDR3 bases are TGTGCCAGCTCACCCCGGTCAGGCTCCTACAATGAGCAGTTCTTC. Protein sequence: CASSPRSGSYNEQFF.

Of note for this clonotype: This could be a read error, since a much larger clone is one nucleotide away. The V call is TRBV6-1, the J call TRBJ2-5, with TRBD1 matching 7 bases. J was trimmed by 1 base and V by 6 bases; bases with no gene match: 2. The germline gives CDR1 MNHNS, CDR2 SASEGT. The CDR3 extends over 13 amino acids. The chain's CDR3 is CASRRDSQETQYF. The CDR3 DNA reads TGTGCCAGCAGGAGGGACAGCCAAGAGACCCAGTACTTC.

The chain combines TRBV12-3 or TRBV12-4 with TRBJ2-2; TRBD1 might be the D (6 bases). The CDR3 length is 12 residues. V lost 9 bases and J 6 bases, leaving 11 bases between the germline ends. The CDR3 is CASKQGPGELFF. CDR3 sequence (DNA): TGTGCCAGTAAACAGGGCCCCGGGGAGCTGTTTTTT.

Concerning this clonotype: This sequence may be a read error, since a much larger clone differs from it by one base. The chain combines TRBV7-6 with TRBJ1-3, with a weak D call TRBD1 (5 bases). Germline CDR1 reads SGHVS; CDR2 reads FNYEAQ. This CDR3 comprises 15 residues. The CDR3 is CAGSLTGGSGNTIYF. CDR3 sequence (DNA): TGTGCCGGCAGCTTAACAGGCGGCTCTGGAAACACCATATATTTT.

On this clonotype: A much larger clone is a single base away; this may be a read error. The V call is TRBV7-2, the J call TRBJ1-2, with D perhaps TRBD1 (6 bases). The V gene lost 5 bases and the J gene lost 2 bases, with 9 bases spanning the gap. CDR3 length: 13 residues. From germline, CDR1 is SGHTA and CDR2 FQGNSA. Here the CDR3 DNA reads TGTGCCAGCAGCCAAGGACAGAACTATGGCTACACCTTC. This codes for CASSQGQNYGYTF.

A few counts support this clonotype. This chain connects TRBV5-1 to TRBJ1-1; D uncertain. Germline V gene sequence: CDR1 SGHRS, CDR2 YFSETQ. The CDR3 is 16 amino acids. The V end lost 3 bases, the J end lost 6 bases, and 21 bases lay between the germline ends. The CDR3 here is CASSSARGSGFPEAFF. The CDR3 DNA reads as TGCGCCAGCAGCTCCGCCCGTGGGTCCGGGTTCCCTGAAGCTTTCTTT.

This clonotype was recorded a few times. The chain employs TRBV7-9 and TRBJ2-1, with 7 bases matching TRBD2. Trimming took 7 bases from V and 3 from J; bases not matched to a gene: 6. CDR3 length equals 14 residues. The V gene's germline CDR1 is SEHNR and CDR2 FQNEAQ (reference sequence). CDR3 bases: TGTGCCAGCACGGGCGGGAGAGACTACAATGAGCAGTTCTTC. Translation gives CASTGGRDYNEQFF.

The rearrangement joins TRBV7-9 to TRBJ1-6, with 8 nucleotides matching TRBD1. This CDR3 contains 14 residues. Losses at the gene ends were 5 bases for V and 10 bases for J; bases not matched to a gene: 7. CDR1 is SEHNR, CDR2 FQNEAQ, per germline (reference sequence). CDR3 bases: TGTGCCAGCAGCCCGGGACAGGCCAACTCACCCCTCCACTTT. Encoded protein: CASSPGQANSPLHF.

This sequence joins TRBV20-1 and TRBJ2-1, with 9 nucleotides matching TRBD2. Germline assignment: CDR1 DFQATT and CDR2 SNEGSKA (reference sequence). This CDR3 contains 14 residues. The ends lost 4 bases at V and 4 bases at J; junction bases unmatched: 5. CDR3 sequence: CSATSGTLYNEQFF. The CDR3 bases are TGCAGTGCTACTAGCGGGACCCTTTACAATGAGCAGTTCTTC.

In its sample, this clonotype was seen a few times. V usage is TRBV5-8 and J usage is TRBJ2-2, with 9 bases aligning to TRBD2. With 0 bases clipped from V and 3 bases from J, the junction kept 3 bases outside the gene matches. CDR1 is SGHTS and CDR2 is YDEGEE in the germline V gene. CDR3 length equals 16 residues. The CDR3 sequence: CASSLGIAGDTGELFF. The CDR3 DNA reads as TGTGCCAGCAGCTTGGGGATAGCGGGAGACACCGGGGAGCTGTTTTTT.

J is TRBJ2-7 and V is TRBV5-1; TRBD2 might be the D (6 bases). This CDR3 is built from 14 residues. V gave up 2 bases and J gave up 0 bases, with 9 bases separating them. Germline lookup yields CDR1 SGHRS and CDR2 YFSETQ. Here the CDR3 DNA reads TGCGCCAGCAGCTTTCCTAGCGACTCCTACGAGCAGTACTTC. It specifies CASSFPSDSYEQYF.